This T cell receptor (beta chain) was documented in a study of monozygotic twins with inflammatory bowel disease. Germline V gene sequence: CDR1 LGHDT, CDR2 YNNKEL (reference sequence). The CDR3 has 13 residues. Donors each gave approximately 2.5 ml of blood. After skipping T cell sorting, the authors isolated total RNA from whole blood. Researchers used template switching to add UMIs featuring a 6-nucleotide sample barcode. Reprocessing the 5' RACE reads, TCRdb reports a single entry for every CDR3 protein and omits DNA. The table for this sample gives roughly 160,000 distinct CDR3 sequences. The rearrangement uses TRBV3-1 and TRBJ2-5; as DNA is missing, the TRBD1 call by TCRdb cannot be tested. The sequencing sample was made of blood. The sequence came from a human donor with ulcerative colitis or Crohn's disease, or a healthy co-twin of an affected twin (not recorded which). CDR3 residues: CASSPGRQETQYF.